The clone carrying this TCR beta chain has a count of ten or more. TCRdb fed the 5' RACE reads into MiXCR, producing one record per CDR3 protein. The sample shows approximately 88,000 distinct CDR3 sequences, roughly an eighth of them seen only once. The data belong to a study of early T cells in non-severe SARS-CoV-2 infection. Trimming cost V 4 bases and J 3 bases; bases outside gene matches: 11. CDR3 length: 17 residues. Germline loops: CDR1 SGHTA, CDR2 FQGNSA. The chain employs TRBV7-2 and TRBJ1-4; 7 positions match TRBD1. This TCR was sampled from an adult who was a healthcare worker with PCR-confirmed SARS-CoV-2 infection or an uninfected control (not recorded which). What was sequenced was whole blood. In DNA form, the CDR3 reads TGTGCCAGCAGCTCAAGGAGACAGGGTTCGTCTAATGAAAAACTGTTTTTT. Its protein product is CASSSRRQGSSNEKLFF.